These 13 T cell receptor beta chains share one sample of origin, sequenced in a study of cytomegalovirus exposure and HLA in healthy donors. The PCR employed 60 Vbeta primers together with 13 Jbeta primers. Here immunoSEQ multiplex PCR was the method, and the copy in TCRdb shows in-frame clones only, minus some. The table lists 200,000 to 250,000 clones, around four fifths of them singletons. Sequenced material: PBMCs. These receptors were obtained from a woman between 40 and 50 years old in good health and CMV-seronegative.

The V and J genes are TRBV19 and TRBJ2-5; perhaps TRBD2 as D (6 bases). Germline CDR1 and CDR2: LNHDA and SQIVND (reference sequence). V lost 3 bases to trimming and J lost 4 bases, with 9 bases between them. This CDR3 is built from 13 residues. The CDR3 DNA follows: TGTGCCAGTAGTATGACTAGGGGAGAGACCCAGTACTTC. It is translated as CASSMTRGETQYF.

This rearrangement joins TRBV19 to TRBJ2-6; D is perhaps TRBD1 (5 bases). Germline CDR1 and CDR2: LNHDA and SQIVND (reference sequence). The CDR3 sequence is 16 residues long. V lost 5 bases to trimming and J lost 0 bases, with 11 bases between them. CDR3 sequence reads: CASSQGLGSGANVLTF. The DNA of the CDR3 is TGTGCCAGTAGTCAGGGTTTGGGCTCTGGGGCCAACGTCCTGACTTTC.

The chain combines TRBV2 with TRBJ2-3; a possible D gene is TRBD2 (6 bases). This CDR3 spans 16 amino acids. Germline-derived CDR1 and CDR2 are SNHLY and FYNNEI. V was cut by 4 bases and J by 3 bases, with 17 bases left in between. CDR3 nucleotides: TGTGCCAGCAGTGCCCCGGGACTCACAGTAACAGATACGCAGTATTTT. This gives the protein CASSAPGLTVTDTQYF.

The V gene is TRBV18, the J gene TRBJ1-2, with 8 bases aligning to TRBD1. The CDR3 runs 15 residues. With V trimmed by 3 bases and J by 2 bases, 5 bases remained unmatched. The germline gives CDR1 KGHSH, CDR2 LQKENI. DNA of the CDR3: TGTGCCAGCTCACCGAACGGACAGGGCAACTATGGCTACACCTTC. The encoded protein is CASSPNGQGNYGYTF.

The gene calls are TRBV30 and TRBJ1-3; the match to TRBD1 covers 9 bases. Trimming removed 2 bases from V and 3 bases from J; junction bases left unmatched: 14. CDR3 length: 18 residues. CDR1 GTSNPN and CDR2 SVGIG come from the germline V gene (reference sequence). The CDR3 sequence is CAWSPPGTGYFIGNTIYF. The CDR3 nucleotides read TGTGCCTGGAGTCCGCCCGGGACAGGGTATTTTATTGGAAACACCATATATTTT.

The genes are TRBV9 and TRBJ2-1, with 8 nucleotides matching TRBD2. The CDR3 spans 16 residues. Germline CDR1 reads SGDLS; CDR2 reads YYNGEE. Losses at the gene ends were 0 bases for V and 6 bases for J; bases not matched to a gene: 8. CDR3 sequence (DNA): TGTGCCAGCAGCGTAGAATGGAGCGGGGGACTCAATGAGCAGTTCTTC. It translates to CASSVEWSGGLNEQFF.

V usage is TRBV11-2 and J usage is TRBJ1-3; 8 positions agree with TRBD1. Trimming took 2 bases from V and 4 from J; bases not matched to a gene: 13. Germline V gene data show CDR1 as SGHAT and CDR2 as FQNNGV. CDR3 length equals 18 residues. The CDR3 coding sequence is TGTGCCAGCAGCTTAACGGGTTATGGACAGGGTAGAGGAAACACCATATATTTT. Protein sequence: CASSLTGYGQGRGNTIYF.

The chain carries TRBV19 and TRBJ1-6; weak D call: TRBD1 (5 bases). Germline V gene sequence: CDR1 LNHDA, CDR2 SQIVND (reference sequence). This CDR3 region has 13 residues. Trimming took 5 bases from V and 7 from J, leaving 9 bases between them. The CDR3: CASSLGANSPLHF. DNA of the CDR3: TGTGCCAGTAGTCTTGGGGCGAATTCACCCCTCCACTTT. The full variable domain, its missing parts supplied by reference TRBV19 and TRBJ1-6, is DGGITQSPKYLFRKEGQNVTLSCEQNLNHDAMYWYRQDPGQGLRLIYYSQIVNDFQKGDIAEGYSVSREKKESFPLTVTSAQKNPTAFYLCASSLGANSPLHFGNGTRLTVT.

The chain employs TRBV30 and TRBJ1-1; the match to TRBD1 covers 7 bases. The V gene's germline CDR1 is GTSNPN and CDR2 SVGIG (reference sequence). Trimming removed 5 bases from V and 1 base from J; junction bases left unmatched: 1. CDR3 size: 12 residues. Here the CDR3 DNA reads TGTGCCTGGGGGGACAGGAACACTGAAGCTTTCTTT. As protein: CAWGDRNTEAFF.

The chain is built from TRBV27 and TRBJ2-1, with 12 bases fitting TRBD2. The CDR3 loop spans 15 amino acids. Trimming cost V 6 bases and J 4 bases; bases outside gene matches: 4. Germline V gives CDR1 MNHEY, CDR2 SMNVEV (reference sequence). CDR3 nucleotides: TGTGCCAGCAGACTAGCGGGGGGCCCTTACAATGAGCAGTTCTTC. It yields the protein CASRLAGGPYNEQFF.

The chain employs TRBV7-3 and TRBJ2-2; TRBD2 might be the D (5 bases). CDR1 and CDR2 (germline): SGHTA, FQGTGA. The ends were cut back, 5 bases at V and 6 bases at J, with 13 bases in the middle. The CDR3 extends over 14 amino acids. The CDR3 reads CASSPTSGSGELFF. The CDR3 DNA sequence: TGTGCCAGCAGCCCCACAAGCGGCTCCGGGGAGCTGTTTTTT.

A single count supports this clone. For the CDR3, the DNA is TGTGCCAGCTCACCAAGAGAGAGTTACGAGCCCCAGCATTTT. Its protein product is CASSPRESYEPQHF. The chain carries TRBV18 and TRBJ1-5; the D is unclear. V lost 2 bases to trimming and J lost 8 bases, with 13 bases between them. The length of the CDR3 is 14 residues. Germline CDR1 reads KGHSH; CDR2 reads LQKENI. Using reference TRBV18 and TRBJ1-5 for the parts outside the CDR3, the full variable domain is NAGVMQNPRHLVRRRGQEARLRCSPMKGHSHVYWYRQLPEEGLKFMVYLQKENIIDESGMPKERFSAEFPKEGPSILRIQQVVRGDSAAYFCASSPRESYEPQHFGDGTRLSIL.

V and J are TRBV19 and TRBJ2-7; no definite D call. Germline CDR1 is LNHDA and CDR2 is SQIVND (reference sequence). V lost 1 base, J lost 0 bases, and 10 bases lay in between. CDR3 length: 15 amino acids. For the CDR3, the DNA is TGTGCCAGTAGTATAGGGAACAGCCTCTCCTACGAGCAGTACTTC. It translates to CASSIGNSLSYEQYF.